This TCR beta chain originates from a study of cytomegalovirus exposure and HLA in healthy donors. For the study at large: Clustering assigned approximately 79% of the approximately 400 genotyped donors to the Caucasian-associated ancestry cluster.

Germline V lookup: CDR1 LNHDA, CDR2 SQIVND (reference sequence). The CDR3 has 15 residues. The V end was cut by 4 bases, the J end by 2 bases, with 11 bases between. The primer mix had 60 Vbeta and 13 Jbeta primers. Libraries were prepared by immunoSEQ multiplex PCR; TCRdb keeps only in-frame clonotypes and omits some of them. The data show some 150,000 clones, around 80% seen once. Sequencing was performed on PBMCs. This receptor was taken from a woman in her forties or fifties in good health and CMV-seronegative. The chain combines TRBV19 with TRBJ1-4, with TRBD1 as a possible D gene (5 bases). The CDR3 region is CASSRPGRTNEKLFF. CDR3 in DNA: TGTGCCAGTAGTAGGCCAGGGAGGACTAATGAAAAACTGTTTTTT.